A selection of T cell receptor beta chains follows, all from one sample in a study of T cells in Graves' hyperthyroidism and ophthalmopathy. One entry per CDR3 protein, called by TCRdb with MiXCR from the multiplex PCR reads. The table shows 300,000 or so distinct CDR3 sequences, with approximately 15% occurring only once. What was sequenced was blood. These receptors were obtained from a woman between 55 and 75 years old with Graves' ophthalmopathy. Each CDR3 is given with its conserved first and last residue. The D gene is left open where the match is weak. Some rows mark clone size as missing; the rest say once, few, many or name a class of expanded clone.

d_call,v_call,clone_size,j_call,cdr3_aa,cdr3_nt
TRBD2,TRBV20-1,-,TRBJ2-1,CSAREPSGVLNEQFF,TGCAGTGCTAGAGAGCCTAGCGGGGTCCTCAATGAGCAGTTCTTC
-,TRBV27,many,TRBJ2-3,CASSSRDKSTDTQYF,TGTGCCAGCAGTTCCCGGGACAAGAGCACAGATACGCAGTATTTT
TRBD1,TRBV19,-,TRBJ1-2,CASTRTGGGDYGYTF,TGTGCCAGTACTAGAACAGGGGGCGGTGACTATGGCTACACCTTC
TRBD2,TRBV7-2,many,TRBJ2-3,CASSPGTSGRTDTQYF,TGTGCCAGCAGCCCAGGGACTAGCGGGAGAACAGATACGCAGTATTTT
-,TRBV7-9,many,TRBJ1-1,CASSFMGNTEAFF,TGTGCCAGCAGCTTCATGGGGAACACTGAAGCTTTCTTT
-,TRBV6-1,-,TRBJ2-5,CASSDPQGVETQYF,TGTGCCAGCAGTGATCCTCAGGGTGTGGAGACCCAGTACTTC
-,TRBV12-3/TRBV12-4,-,TRBJ1-5,CASSFFDTNQPQHF,TGTGCCAGCAGTTTCTTTGACACTAATCAGCCCCAGCATTTT
TRBD2,TRBV14,many,TRBJ2-1,CASSQGSGSIMYNEQFF,TGTGCCAGCAGCCAAGGAAGCGGGAGTATCATGTACAATGAGCAGTTCTTC
-,TRBV4-1,many,TRBJ2-1,CASSQDLSNNEQFF,TGCGCCAGCAGCCAAGATTTAAGTAACAATGAGCAGTTCTTC
-,TRBV5-6,few,TRBJ1-2,CASSLNRVNGYTF,TGTGCCAGCAGCTTAAACCGAGTCAATGGCTACACCTTC
TRBD2,TRBV7-9,-,TRBJ2-5,CASSYGTSMETQYF,TGTGCCAGCAGCTACGGGACTAGTATGGAGACCCAGTACTTC
-,TRBV10-3,many,TRBJ1-2,CAISESKGYGYTF,TGTGCCATCAGTGAGTCGAAAGGGTATGGCTACACCTTC
TRBD1,TRBV7-2,-,TRBJ2-2,CASSSKGQITGELFF,TGTGCCAGCAGTTCTAAGGGACAGATAACCGGGGAGCTGTTTTTT
TRBD1,TRBV6-1,many,TRBJ2-2,CASRPGQLTGELFF,TGTGCCAGCAGACCGGGACAGCTCACCGGGGAGCTGTTTTTT
-,TRBV2,many,TRBJ2-7,CASSERYEQYF,TGTGCCAGCAGTGAGAGGTACGAGCAGTACTTC
-,TRBV6-2/TRBV6-3,-,TRBJ1-5,CASSYSRQGGQPQHF,TGTGCCAGCAGTTACTCGAGGCAGGGCGGTCAGCCCCAGCATTTT
-,TRBV10-3,-,TRBJ2-1,CAIRGRPNEQFF,TGTGCCATACGGGGGCGCCCCAATGAGCAGTTCTTC
TRBD1,TRBV9,-,TRBJ1-2,CASSVSGTDYRYGYTF,TGTGCCAGCAGCGTATCCGGGACAGATTATCGGTATGGCTACACCTTC
-,TRBV5-6,-,TRBJ2-1,CASSLSSKQFF,TGTGCCAGCAGCTTGTCCAGTAAGCAGTTCTTC
-,TRBV11-2,-,TRBJ2-2,CASSLLYGELFF,TGTGCCAGCAGCTTACTTTACGGGGAGCTGTTTTTT
TRBD2,TRBV19,-,TRBJ2-2,CASSKDRSTSGGAGELFF,TGTGCCAGTAGTAAGGACAGATCGACTAGCGGGGGGGCCGGGGAGCTGTTTTTT
-,TRBV11-2,-,TRBJ1-1,CASSSWSAQAFF,TGTGCCAGCAGCTCCTGGTCAGCCCAAGCTTTCTTT
TRBD1,TRBV2,many,TRBJ2-1,CASKGQSPKFSYNEQFF,TGTGCCAGCAAGGGACAGTCACCAAAGTTCTCCTACAATGAGCAGTTCTTC
TRBD2,TRBV7-2,-,TRBJ2-5,CASSRGVWAGGVQETQYF,TGTGCCAGCAGCCGGGGGGTCTGGGCGGGGGGCGTCCAAGAGACCCAGTACTTC
TRBD1,TRBV2,-,TRBJ1-3,CASSVRLGQISSGNTIYF,TGTGCCAGCAGCGTACGGTTGGGACAGATAAGCTCTGGAAACACCATATATTTT
-,TRBV6-1,many,TRBJ1-6,CASSGRNSPLHF,TGTGCCAGCAGCGGACGGAATTCACCCCTCCACTTT
TRBD1,TRBV12-5,many,TRBJ1-5,CASGLPPDRMGNQPQHF,TGTGCTAGTGGTTTGCCGCCGGACAGGATGGGAAATCAGCCCCAGCATTTT
-,TRBV9,many,TRBJ2-7,CASSVDNSREQYF,TGTGCCAGCAGCGTAGATAACAGCAGAGAGCAGTACTTC
TRBD1,TRBV7-9,many,TRBJ1-2,CASSEPPKTGDYGYTF,TGTGCCAGCAGCGAGCCTCCCAAAACAGGGGACTATGGCTACACCTTC
TRBD2,TRBV10-3,many,TRBJ2-3,CAISEGSSGSGTQYF,TGTGCCATCAGTGAAGGTAGTAGCGGGTCAGGTACGCAGTATTTT
-,TRBV12-3/TRBV12-4,many,TRBJ2-7,CASSFVVPNEQYF,TGTGCCAGCAGTTTTGTGGTCCCCAACGAGCAGTACTTC
-,TRBV20-1,few,TRBJ1-2,CSASTPNYGYTF,TGCAGTGCTAGTACCCCCAACTATGGCTACACCTTC
-,TRBV20-1,few,TRBJ2-7,CSARGSDGYEQYF,TGCAGTGCTAGAGGGTCGGACGGCTACGAGCAGTACTTC
-,TRBV3-1,many,TRBJ1-1,CASSRRVGQGPTEAFF,TGTGCCAGCAGCCGAAGGGTGGGGCAGGGACCCACTGAAGCTTTCTTT
TRBD1,TRBV5-1,many,TRBJ1-2,CASSLTGDFGGYTF,TGCGCCAGCAGCTTGACAGGGGATTTCGGTGGCTACACCTTC
-,TRBV7-9,-,TRBJ2-1,CASSRLGSSYNEQFF,TGTGCCAGCAGCCGCCTCGGGAGCTCCTACAATGAGCAGTTCTTC
TRBD1,TRBV19,few,TRBJ1-4,CASTWTGEKLFF,TGTGCCAGTACCTGGACAGGTGAAAAACTGTTTTTT
TRBD2,TRBV27,many,TRBJ2-7,CASSFGGRGRTLEQYF,TGTGCCAGCAGCTTCGGGGGGAGGGGACGTACCCTAGAGCAGTACTTC
-,TRBV2,many,TRBJ2-7,CASSEASRDPSYEQYF,TGTGCCAGCAGTGAAGCGTCCCGGGACCCCTCCTACGAGCAGTACTTC
-,TRBV7-2,many,TRBJ1-4,CASSPRAGNEKLFF,TGTGCCAGCAGCCCCCGGGCAGGGAACGAAAAACTGTTTTTT
-,TRBV7-2,many,TRBJ2-1,CASSYRRGQVQFF,TGTGCCAGCAGTTACAGGAGGGGGCAGGTGCAGTTCTTC
-,TRBV20-1,many,TRBJ2-1,CSARGPVEGGNEQFF,TGCAGTGCTAGAGGACCCGTCGAGGGGGGTAATGAGCAGTTCTTC
-,TRBV6-1,many,TRBJ2-5,CASSQQRGQETQYF,TGTGCCAGCAGTCAACAGAGGGGGCAAGAGACCCAGTACTTC
TRBD2,TRBV6-2/TRBV6-3,many,TRBJ2-5,CASSYGGTSGSSETQYF,TGTGCCAGCAGTTATGGGGGGACTAGCGGGAGCTCAGAGACCCAGTACTTC
TRBD2,TRBV28,many,TRBJ2-5,CASLGGGRETQYF,TGTGCCAGCCTCGGGGGAGGGCGAGAGACCCAGTACTTC
TRBD1,TRBV5-1,many,TRBJ1-1,CASSLQGPPNTEAFF,TGCGCCAGCAGCTTACAGGGGCCTCCGAACACTGAAGCTTTCTTT
-,TRBV9,many,TRBJ2-5,CASSVEWTQETQYF,TGTGCCAGCAGCGTAGAATGGACGCAAGAGACCCAGTACTTC
-,TRBV20-1,few,TRBJ2-3,CSARGQGSITDTQYF,TGCAGTGCTAGAGGTCAGGGGTCCATCACAGATACGCAGTATTTT
TRBD1,TRBV9,many,TRBJ2-7,CASSEGVGQGFHEQYF,TGTGCCAGCAGCGAAGGAGTAGGACAGGGTTTCCACGAGCAGTACTTC
-,TRBV12-3/TRBV12-4,many,TRBJ1-1,CASSFSPLRGLNEGEAFF,TGTGCCAGCAGTTTTAGCCCCCTCCGCGGACTGAACGAGGGGGAAGCTTTCTTT
-,TRBV29-1,many,TRBJ1-1,CSVRRYSGALNTEAFF,TGCAGCGTTCGAAGATATTCGGGGGCTCTAAACACTGAAGCTTTCTTT
-,TRBV12-3/TRBV12-4,many,TRBJ1-6,CASSLVDNNSPLHF,TGTGCCAGCAGTTTAGTGGATAATAATTCACCCCTCCACTTT
-,TRBV4-3,many,TRBJ2-7,CASSPTGSGYEQYF,TGCGCCAGCAGCCCGACCGGCTCTGGGTACGAGCAGTACTTC